Sequencing of this T cell receptor (beta chain) was carried out in a study of T cell responses to AZD1222 COVID-19 vaccine. Study-wide points: Variant regions that are unmutated are reportedly the target of nearly half of spike-specific TCRs.

This clone has at least ten counts. The antigen is not known. Method: immunoSEQ multiplex PCR; TCRdb's copy keeps in-frame clones and lacks some. In the table there are roughly 150,000 clones, under 95% of which are singletons. This CDR3 region has 14 residues. V lost 5 bases and J lost 0, with 9 bases in between. CDR1 and CDR2 from the germline V gene are SGHVS and FNYEAQ. The sequence was collected from an adult in good health. V and J are TRBV7-6 and TRBJ2-3; D is possibly TRBD1 (5 bases). The specimen comprised peripheral blood, sampled on day 0 of AZD1222 vaccination. This CDR3 reads CASSLQGSTDTQYF. CDR3 sequence (DNA): TGTGCCAGCAGCCTCCAGGGAAGCACAGATACGCAGTATTTT.